A single sample gave rise to the 20 T cell receptor beta chains below, sequenced in a study of shared clonotypes between healthy human individuals. Repertoires were generated with immunoSEQ multiplex PCR, while TCRdb's copy carries only in-frame clones and drops some. The table shows approximately 500,000 clones, with approximately 95% occurring only once. The sequenced sample consisted of naive CD4+ T cells sorted from blood. The subset: CD45RA+ positively selected. The receptors shown here come from a woman in her twenties or thirties in good health.

The chain links TRBV10-3 to TRBJ2-5, with 13 bases lining up with TRBD2. The CDR3 is 18 residues long. The V and J ends lost 3 bases and 3 bases, in that order; junction bases with no gene match: 10. Germline V gene sequence: CDR1 ENHRY, CDR2 SYGVKD. The CDR3 spells CAISDPGLAGREEETQYF. In DNA form, the CDR3 reads TGTGCCATCAGTGATCCGGGACTAGCGGGAAGGGAGGAAGAGACCCAGTACTTC.

J is TRBJ2-2 and V is TRBV28, with D tentatively TRBD1 or TRBD2 (5 bases each). CDR1 MDHEN and CDR2 SYDVKM come from the germline V gene. CDR3 length equals 17 residues. Trimming took off 3 bases at V and 6 bases at J, with 20 bases between the two ends. Written as DNA, the CDR3 is TGTGCCAGCAGTTTGCCGGGACCCCCGGGCGAGTCCGGGGAGCTGTTTTTT. Its protein is CASSLPGPPGESGELFF.

The rearrangement uses TRBV5-6 and TRBJ2-2, with 7 bases lining up with TRBD2. The CDR3 is made up of 13 amino acids. V shed 6 bases, J shed 3 bases, and the junction held 2 bases outside the gene matches. The germline V gene has CDR1 SGHDT and CDR2 YYEEEE. CDR3 in amino acids: CASNGRYTGELFF. CDR3 in DNA: TGTGCCAGCAACGGGAGGTACACCGGGGAGCTGTTTTTT.

The chain has TRBV2 and TRBJ1-5, with a weak D call TRBD1 (5 bases). Germline values: CDR1 SNHLY, CDR2 FYNNEI. V was trimmed by 8 bases and J by 5 bases, leaving 16 bases between them. The CDR3 contains 14 residues. The CDR3 protein is CASSGASVDQPQHF. CDR3 nucleotide sequence: TGTGCCAGCTCCGGGGCCTCGGTGGATCAGCCCCAGCATTTT.

This chain connects TRBV5-1 to TRBJ1-2, with TRBD1 identical over 9 bases. Looked up from germline, CDR1 is SGHRS and CDR2 is YFSETQ. J gave up 8 bases and V 4 bases, and 9 bases lay outside the gene matches. The CDR3 consists of 14 residues. The CDR3 nucleotides read TGCGCCAGCAGCCCGGGACAGGGTACGGGGGGCTACACCTTC. It is translated as CASSPGQGTGGYTF.

The chain uses TRBV7-2 and TRBJ1-1; 7 bases are a match to TRBD1. V shed 6 bases and J 1 base; nucleotides not matched to a gene: 5. The CDR3 length is 14 residues. Germline CDR1 reads SGHTA; CDR2 reads FQGNSA. The CDR3 sequence is CASRYGTANTEAFF. The DNA for the CDR3 is TGTGCCAGCAGATATGGGACAGCGAACACTGAAGCTTTCTTT.

This clone was found a few times. The sample contains more than one DNA sequence encoding this CDR3. The chain has TRBV27 and TRBJ2-7; D remains unclear. Germline V gene sequence: CDR1 MNHEY, CDR2 SMNVEV (reference sequence). The CDR3 spans 12 residues. V was trimmed by 2 bases and J by 4 bases, leaving 6 bases between them. The CDR3 coding sequence is TGTGCCAGCAGTTTAAAAGGGTACGAGCAGTACTTC. This sequence encodes CASSLKGYEQYF.

This chain links TRBV5-4 with TRBJ2-5; no reliable D call. The J call is doubtful: the DNA matches TRBJ2-7 better. Germline loops: CDR1 SGHNT, CDR2 YYREEE (reference sequence). This CDR3 region has 14 residues. The CDR3 DNA reads as TGTGCCAGCAGCTTGGCCTCCGAGCTGGGCGAGCAGTACTTC. Encoded protein: CASSLASELGEQYF.

The chain recombines TRBV7-2 with TRBJ2-1; D is ambiguous. CDR3 size: 17 residues. V lost 0 bases and J 4 bases, leaving 16 bases between the germline ends. Looked up from germline, CDR1 is SGHTA and CDR2 is FQGNSA. CDR3 region: CASSLAPMGPPYNEQFF. CDR3 nucleotide sequence: TGTGCCAGCAGCTTAGCCCCCATGGGTCCCCCATACAATGAGCAGTTCTTC. The variable domain in full, completed from reference TRBV7-2 and TRBJ2-1, reads GAGVSQSPSNKVTEKGKDVELRCDPISGHTALYWYRQSLGQGLEFLIYFQGNSAPDKSGLPSDRFSAERTGGSVSTLTIQRTQQEDSAVYLCASSLAPMGPPYNEQFFGPGTRLTVL.

The rearrangement links TRBV19 to TRBJ2-1; 9 bases map to TRBD1. This CDR3 comprises 16 residues. Unmatched junction bases numbered 11, after V lost 5 bases and J lost 6 bases. CDR1 is LNHDA and CDR2 is SQIVND in the germline V gene (reference sequence). CDR3 region: CASSGSHRGLGNEQFF. CDR3 DNA: TGTGCCAGTAGTGGCTCTCACAGGGGGCTCGGCAATGAGCAGTTCTTC.

This chain joins TRBV5-4 and TRBJ2-5; D might be TRBD2 (6 bases). The germline gives CDR1 SGHNT, CDR2 YYREEE (reference sequence). This CDR3 spans 14 amino acids. Trimming left V 5 bases short and J 5 bases short, with 16 bases between. In DNA form, the CDR3 reads TGTGCCAGCAGTGCGGGGAGGAGTCGGGAGACCCAGTACTTC. It codes for CASSAGRSRETQYF. The variable domain in full, completed from reference TRBV5-4 and TRBJ2-5, reads ETGVTQSPTHLIKTRGQQVTLRCSSQSGHNTVSWYQQALGQGPQFIFQYYREEENGRGNFPPRFSGLQFPNYSSELNVNALELDDSALYLCASSAGRSRETQYFGPGTRLLVL.

This chain connects TRBV5-5 to TRBJ2-7; 7 positions match TRBD1. The V and J ends lost 1 base and 1 base, in that order; junction bases with no gene match: 2. The germline V gene encodes CDR1 SGHKS and CDR2 YYEKEE (reference sequence). The CDR3 spans 14 residues. This chain's CDR3 is CASSLMGQSYEQYF. CDR3 sequence (DNA): TGTGCCAGCAGCTTGATGGGACAGTCCTACGAGCAGTACTTC.

The chain couples TRBV11-2 to TRBJ2-1, with 8 positions matching TRBD2. In germline, CDR1 is SGHAT, CDR2 FQNNGV. J lost 8 bases, V lost 5 bases, and 14 bases had no gene match. The CDR3 is 16 amino acids. The CDR3 sequence: CASSGRLAGSDHEQFF. The CDR3, as DNA: TGTGCCAGCAGCGGACGGCTAGCGGGCTCCGACCATGAGCAGTTCTTC.

The genes are TRBV28 and TRBJ1-1; 7 bases are shared with TRBD1. This CDR3 spans 16 amino acids. The V and J ends lost 3 bases and 5 bases, in that order; junction bases with no gene match: 12. Germline V gene lookup returns CDR1 MDHEN and CDR2 SYDVKM. The CDR3 coding sequence is TGTGCCAGCAGTTTTGCAGGGGGAGCAGGAACGACTGAAGCTTTCTTT. Protein: CASSFAGGAGTTEAFF.

About this clone: The same CDR3 arises from other DNA sequences in this sample as well. The chain links TRBV5-1 to TRBJ1-5; 7 bases fit TRBD1. J gave up 6 bases and V 0 bases, and 6 bases lay outside the gene matches. This CDR3 has 15 amino acids. Germline loops: CDR1 SGHRS, CDR2 YFSETQ. The CDR3 here is CASSLGQGESQPQHF. In DNA, the CDR3 is TGCGCCAGCAGCTTGGGACAGGGAGAATCTCAGCCCCAGCATTTT.

J is TRBJ2-7 and V is TRBV7-2; D may be TRBD2 (5 bases). This CDR3 is 15 amino acids long. Germline CDR1 reads SGHTA; CDR2 reads FQGNSA. V was clipped by 3 bases and J by 2 bases, with 14 bases between them. CDR3 region: CASSFQAGPPYEQYF. The CDR3 DNA sequence: TGTGCCAGCAGCTTTCAGGCGGGCCCCCCCTACGAGCAGTACTTC.

The J gene is TRBJ2-1, the V gene TRBV5-6; TRBD2 matches at 10 bases. The length of the CDR3 is 16 residues. Germline V lookup: CDR1 SGHDT, CDR2 YYEEEE. The V gene end was trimmed by 0 bases and the J gene end by 7 bases; junction bases not matched to a gene: 7. This CDR3 is CASSLARTSGGNEQFF. The DNA for the CDR3 is TGTGCCAGCAGCTTGGCCCGGACTAGCGGAGGGAATGAGCAGTTCTTC.

The V gene is TRBV2, the J gene TRBJ2-2; 7 positions match TRBD2. CDR3 length equals 16 residues. The V and J ends lost 5 bases and 0 bases, in that order; junction bases with no gene match: 6. Per the germline V gene, CDR1 is SNHLY and CDR2 is FYNNEI. The CDR3 spells CASSLGLTPNTGELFF. DNA for the CDR3: TGTGCCAGCAGTTTGGGACTAACCCCGAACACCGGGGAGCTGTTTTTT.

The chain combines TRBV2 with TRBJ1-1; D is uncertain. The CDR3 covers 13 residues. The germline CDR1 and CDR2 sequences are SNHLY and FYNNEI. The V end lost 7 bases, the J end lost 4 bases, and 13 bases lay between the germline ends. CDR3 amino acids: CASMSGFSTEAFF. The CDR3 region has the DNA TGTGCCAGCATGAGTGGATTTAGCACTGAAGCTTTCTTT.

This chain uses TRBV7-2 with TRBJ2-3; 8 bases match TRBD2. The CDR3 is made up of 16 amino acids. With V trimmed by 6 bases and J by 2 bases, 10 bases remained unmatched. From germline, CDR1 is SGHTA and CDR2 FQGNSA. In DNA form, the CDR3 reads TGTGCCAGCAGTTCGCGCTTTAGCGGGACCACAGATACGCAGTATTTT. Protein sequence: CASSSRFSGTTDTQYF.